Below, 6 T cell receptor beta chains from the same sample are listed, as sequenced in a study of Ad26.COV2.S vaccination and SARS-CoV-2 variants. Method: immunoSEQ multiplex PCR; TCRdb's copy keeps in-frame clones and lacks some. The data hold about 390,000 clones, with more than 85% observed a single time. Specified treatment: some 19 received Ad26.COV2.S at low or high dose, single or two shots; 5 received placebo; per-sample allocation not given. Samples were taken on day 63 after the first vaccine or placebo injection. The sequencing here drew on peripheral blood, taken in a trial of Ad26.COV2.S vaccine versus placebo. The receptors shown here come from a person aged 18 to 65 who received the Ad26.COV2.S COVID-19 vaccine or a placebo.

This clone was detected once. The chain couples TRBV2 to TRBJ1-6; D is ambiguous. This CDR3 has 12 residues. Germline CDR1 reads SNHLY; CDR2 reads FYNNEI. V lost 8 bases to trimming and J lost 7 bases, with 9 bases between them. CDR3 sequence: CASGMGNSPLHF. For the CDR3, the DNA is TGTGCCAGCGGGATGGGAAATTCACCCCTCCACTTT.

A few counts support this clone. The genes are TRBV30 and TRBJ1-6; D remains ambiguous. This CDR3 is built from 13 residues. The ends were cut back, 0 bases at V and 7 bases at J, with 7 bases in the middle. Per germline, CDR1 GTSNPN and CDR2 SVGIG (reference sequence). The CDR3 loop reads CAWSVTANSPLHF. CDR3 nucleotides: TGTGCCTGGAGTGTAACAGCCAATTCACCCCTCCACTTT.

The chain employs TRBV5-6 and TRBJ1-5; maybe TRBD1 (5 bases). There are 13 residues in the CDR3. With 3 bases removed from V and 9 bases from J, the gap between germline ends came to 13 bases. CDR1 is SGHDT and CDR2 is YYEEEE in the germline V gene. This CDR3 is CASSSLRDGPQHF. The CDR3 DNA follows: TGTGCCAGCAGCTCCCTACGGGACGGGCCCCAGCATTTT.

The chain joins TRBV5-4 to TRBJ2-6; tentatively, D is TRBD1 (6 bases). This CDR3 is 15 amino acids long. The V gene lost 5 bases and the J gene lost 4 bases, with 13 bases spanning the gap. Germline CDR1 is SGHNT and CDR2 is YYREEE (reference sequence). CDR3 coding DNA: TGTGCCAGCAGGGTTACAGGGTTGGGGGCCAACGTCCTGACTTTC. Protein: CASRVTGLGANVLTF.

This sequence joins TRBV7-9 and TRBJ1-1, with no clear D. Looked up from germline, CDR1 is SEHNR and CDR2 is FQNEAQ (reference sequence). CDR3 length: 13 amino acids. The V gene lost 5 bases and the J gene lost 2 bases, with 9 bases spanning the gap. In nucleotides, the CDR3 is TGTGCCAGCAGCCCGGAGCTAAACACTGAAGCTTTCTTT. Translation: CASSPELNTEAFF. Supplemented by reference TRBV7-9 and TRBJ1-1, the full variable domain reads DTGVSQNPRHKITKRGQNVTFRCDPISEHNRLYWYRQTLGQGPEFLTYFQNEAQLEKSRLLSDRFSAERPKGSFSTLEIQRTEQGDSAMYLCASSPELNTEAFFGQGTRLTVV.

The chain employs TRBV12-3 or TRBV12-4 and TRBJ2-2, with unresolved D. Trimming removed 6 bases at V and 5 bases at J, with 10 bases between. The CDR3 has 13 amino acids. This CDR3 is CASRPLVTGELFF. As DNA, the CDR3 is TGTGCCAGCAGACCCCTGGTGACCGGGGAGCTGTTTTTT.